This T cell receptor (beta chain) was identified in a study of T cells after yellow fever vaccination. A universal primer site and UMIs were added as TCR cDNA was made by 5'RACE template switching. Each CDR3 protein is one row after TCRdb ran MiXCR on the 5' RACE reads. The sample carries 320,000 or so distinct CDR3 sequences, 8% to 9.5% recorded once. Whole-study results and caveats: Overlap between CD4 and CD8 compartments was detected for a small share of clonotypes.

The CDR3 loop spans 14 amino acids. Germline V gene data show CDR1 as SGHTA and CDR2 as FQGNSA. The V and J ends lost 5 bases and 7 bases, in that order; junction bases with no gene match: 5. This clonotype appeared a few times. No antigen is known for it. The rearrangement links TRBV7-2 to TRBJ2-2; 9 bases map to TRBD1. This sequence was found in a man between 18 and 35 years old who received the YFV17D yellow fever vaccine. The sequences come from PBMCs, collected more than 40 days after the first yellow fever vaccination. The CDR3 coding sequence is TGTGCCAGCAGCCCGGGGACAGGGCTCGGGGAGCTGTTTTTT. Translated: CASSPGTGLGELFF. The variable domain in full, completed from reference TRBV7-2 and TRBJ2-2, reads GAGVSQSPSNKVTEKGKDVELRCDPISGHTALYWYRQSLGQGLEFLIYFQGNSAPDKSGLPSDRFSAERTGGSVSTLTIQRTQQEDSAVYLCASSPGTGLGELFFGEGSRLTVL.